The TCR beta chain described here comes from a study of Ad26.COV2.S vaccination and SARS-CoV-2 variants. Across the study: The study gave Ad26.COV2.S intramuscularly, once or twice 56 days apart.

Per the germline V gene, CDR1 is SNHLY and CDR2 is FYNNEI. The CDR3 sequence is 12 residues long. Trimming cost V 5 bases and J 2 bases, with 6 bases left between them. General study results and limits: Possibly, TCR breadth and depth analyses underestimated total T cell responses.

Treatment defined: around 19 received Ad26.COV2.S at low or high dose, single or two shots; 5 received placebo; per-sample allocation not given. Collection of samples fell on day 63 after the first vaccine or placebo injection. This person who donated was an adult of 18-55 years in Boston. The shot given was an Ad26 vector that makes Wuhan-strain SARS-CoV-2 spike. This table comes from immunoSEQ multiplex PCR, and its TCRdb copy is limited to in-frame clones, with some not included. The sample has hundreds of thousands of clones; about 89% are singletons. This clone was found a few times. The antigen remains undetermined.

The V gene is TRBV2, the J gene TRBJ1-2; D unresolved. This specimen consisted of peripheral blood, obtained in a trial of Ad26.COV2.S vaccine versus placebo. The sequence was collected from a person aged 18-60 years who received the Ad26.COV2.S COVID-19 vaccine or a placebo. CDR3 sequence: CASSPENYGYTF. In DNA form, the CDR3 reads TGTGCCAGCAGTCCGGAAAACTATGGCTACACCTTC.